This is a list of T cell receptor beta chains from one sample in a study of cytomegalovirus exposure and HLA in healthy donors. Sequencing used immunoSEQ multiplex PCR; TCRdb keeps in-frame clones, though not all of them. The repertoire consists of 65,000 to 75,000 clones, with around 92% occurring once and the leading ten covering roughly 5%. The sequenced sample was PBMCs. These receptor sequences come from a man in his late teens or twenties in good health and CMV-seropositive. Each CDR3 is given with its conserved first and last residue. Fields, in order: D gene, J gene, V gene, clone size, CDR3 DNA, CDR3 protein. D genes are given only for firm matches. Clone size is shown for a subset of rows, as once, few, many or a class of expanded clone.

>TRBD1|TRBJ1-1|TRBV9|.
TGTGCCAGCAGCGACCGACAGGGCGCTGAAGCTTTCTTT
CASSDRQGAEAFF
>TRBD2|TRBJ2-1|TRBV27|.
TGTGCCAGCAATTCCGGACTAGCGGGAGCGGCGCATGAGCAGTTCTTC
CASNSGLAGAAHEQFF
>TRBD1|TRBJ2-7|TRBV5-4|.
TGTGCCAGCAGCTTGGGACAGGGCTTGATCTACGAGCAGTACTTC
CASSLGQGLIYEQYF
>TRBD2|TRBJ2-3|TRBV29-1|.
TGCAGCGTTGATAGGGCGGGAGTCCCAGATACGCAGTATTTT
CSVDRAGVPDTQYF
>TRBD1|TRBJ2-2|TRBV7-6|.
TGTGCCAGCAGCTTAGCCCCTCCGGGACAGGGGGCGGCCGGGGAGCTGTTTTTT
CASSLAPPGQGAAGELFF
>TRBD1|TRBJ1-2|TRBV28|.
TGTGCCAGCAGTTTCGACAGGGGTCCTAACTATGGCTACACCTTC
CASSFDRGPNYGYTF
>TRBD2|TRBJ2-7|TRBV6-5|.
TGTGCCAGCAGTCCTCGGACTAGCGGGCCCTACGAGCAGTACTTC
CASSPRTSGPYEQYF
>TRBD2|TRBJ2-5|TRBV5-4|.
TGTGCCAGCAGCTTGTCTTCCCTAGCGGGAGAAGAGACCCAGTACTTC
CASSLSSLAGEETQYF
>.|TRBJ1-1|TRBV2|.
TGTGCTAGCCAATCCCTTTGGCAGAACACTGAAGCTTTCTTT
CASQSLWQNTEAFF
>.|TRBJ1-2|TRBV30|.
TGTGCCTGGAGTAGAGTGTTCGGCTATGGCTACACCTTC
CAWSRVFGYGYTF
>TRBD2|TRBJ2-1|TRBV27|.
TGTGCCAGCAGTCCACGCCCCCCGGGACTAGCGGTCCTCCCCTACCAGAATGAGCAGTTCTTC
CASSPRPPGLAVLPYQNEQFF
>TRBD2|TRBJ2-1|TRBV5-4|.
TGTGCCAGCAGCGCGACTAGCGGGAGTAGCAATGAGCAGTTCTTC
CASSATSGSSNEQFF
>.|TRBJ2-2|TRBV7-6|.
TGTGCCAGCAGCTACCCGGGCGGACAGAAGAACACCGGGGAGCTGTTTTTT
CASSYPGGQKNTGELFF
>TRBD1|TRBJ2-5|TRBV2|.
TGTGCCAGCACCAGACAGGGGGCTGCAGAGACCCAGTACTTC
CASTRQGAAETQYF
>TRBD1|TRBJ1-4|TRBV6-5|.
TGTGCCAGCAAAATCACCGGGACAGGGGATGAAAAACTGTTTTTT
CASKITGTGDEKLFF
>.|TRBJ2-1|TRBV21-1|once
TGTGCCAGCCGACCCAGAACGGGACTGGAGACAGTTAATGGGAATGAGCAGTTCTTC
CASRPRTGLETVNGNEQFF
>.|TRBJ1-2|TRBV29-1|.
TGCAGCGTTGATACCGGCTATGGCTACACCTTC
CSVDTGYGYTF
>TRBD1|TRBJ2-6|TRBV5-1|.
TGCGCCAGCAGTCGATCGGACAGGGCTGGGGCCAACGTCCTGACTTTC
CASSRSDRAGANVLTF
>.|TRBJ1-2|TRBV5-6|.
TGTGCCAGCAGCTTGGGGGGAAGGGGTAACTATGGCTACACCTTC
CASSLGGRGNYGYTF
>.|TRBJ2-7|TRBV19|.
TGTGCCAGTAGTATTTATCAGGGCCACGAGCAGTACTTC
CASSIYQGHEQYF
>.|TRBJ1-1|TRBV28|.
TGTGCCAGCAGTCGCGTACAGGGTTGGAACACTGAAGCTTTCTTT
CASSRVQGWNTEAFF
>.|TRBJ2-3|TRBV11-2|.
TGTGCCAGCAGCTTAGAGGGCTCACAAACAGATACGCAGTATTTT
CASSLEGSQTDTQYF
>.|TRBJ2-7|TRBV7-2|.
TGTGCCAGCAGCTTAGACAGGGTCGAGCAGTACTTC
CASSLDRVEQYF
>.|TRBJ2-7|TRBV18|.
TGTGCCAGCTCACCAGATCCGGGCTCCTACGAGCAGTACTTC
CASSPDPGSYEQYF
>.|TRBJ2-3|TRBV7-2|.
TGTGCCAGCAGCTTTTTCGGGGGGCTCACAGATACGCAGTATTTT
CASSFFGGLTDTQYF
>TRBD1|TRBJ2-6|TRBV10-3|once
TGTGCCATTCCCCGGGACAGGGCGGGAGGGGCCAACGTCCTGACTTTC
CAIPRDRAGGANVLTF
>TRBD1|TRBJ1-3|TRBV5-4|once
TGTGCCAGCAGCTCCTCCGGGACAGTATCCTCTGGAAACACCATATATTTT
CASSSSGTVSSGNTIYF
>TRBD1|TRBJ2-1|TRBV28|.
TGTGCCAGCAGTTACGCCGGGACAGGGTATTACAATGAGCAGTTCTTC
CASSYAGTGYYNEQFF
>TRBD2|TRBJ2-1|TRBV18|.
TGTGCCAGCTCACCCAAACTAGCGGGCACCTACAATGAGCAGTTCTTC
CASSPKLAGTYNEQFF
>.|TRBJ2-1|TRBV5-1|once
TGCGCCAGCAGCTTGTCCCTTAACAATGAGCAGTTCTTC
CASSLSLNNEQFF
>TRBD1|TRBJ1-2|TRBV18|.
TGTGCCAGCTCAGGGCGGCAGGGGGATGGCTACACCTTC
CASSGRQGDGYTF
>TRBD1|TRBJ1-1|TRBV30|.
TGTGCCTGGTTCATTCCCTGGACAGGGACGGCTTTCTTT
CAWFIPWTGTAFF
>.|TRBJ2-7|TRBV6-1|.
TGTGCCAGCAGTGAAGAGTCAGGCCATCCCTACGAGCAGTACTTC
CASSEESGHPYEQYF
>TRBD2|TRBJ2-1|TRBV9|.
TGTGCCAGCAGCGTGCGACTAGCGGGAGTTTCCTACAATGAGCAGTTCTTC
CASSVRLAGVSYNEQFF
>TRBD1|TRBJ1-5|TRBV4-2|.
TGTGCCAGCAGCCAAGATAAATCACAGGGGTTTAAGCCCCAGCATTTT
CASSQDKSQGFKPQHF